Detailed here is one T cell receptor (beta chain). The antigen is not known. This entry comes from a study of T cell responses to AZD1222 COVID-19 vaccine. Overall study: The study pooled second doses at about 4 or about 12 weeks. Study-level findings and limits: A mostly white British donor set with more females was recruited, and clonal diversity was possibly underestimated. Vaccine-associated CD4 TCRs ranged over spike, dominating at 160-218 and 743-854.

This table comes from immunoSEQ multiplex PCR, and its TCRdb copy is limited to in-frame clones, with some not included. The sample carries about 110,000 clones, roughly nine tenths recorded once. The source was peripheral blood, collected on day 0 of AZD1222 vaccination. The receptor comes from an adult in good health.

This CDR3 is CSVERGGQELFF. CDR3 nucleotide sequence: TGCAGCGTTGAGAGGGGGGGCCAGGAGCTGTTTTTT. This chain uses TRBV29-1 with TRBJ2-2; tentative D call: TRBD2 (7 bases). The CDR3 runs to 12 residues. Germline-derived CDR1 and CDR2 are SQVTM and ANQGSEA. Trimming removed 3 bases from V and 10 bases from J, with 12 bases in between.